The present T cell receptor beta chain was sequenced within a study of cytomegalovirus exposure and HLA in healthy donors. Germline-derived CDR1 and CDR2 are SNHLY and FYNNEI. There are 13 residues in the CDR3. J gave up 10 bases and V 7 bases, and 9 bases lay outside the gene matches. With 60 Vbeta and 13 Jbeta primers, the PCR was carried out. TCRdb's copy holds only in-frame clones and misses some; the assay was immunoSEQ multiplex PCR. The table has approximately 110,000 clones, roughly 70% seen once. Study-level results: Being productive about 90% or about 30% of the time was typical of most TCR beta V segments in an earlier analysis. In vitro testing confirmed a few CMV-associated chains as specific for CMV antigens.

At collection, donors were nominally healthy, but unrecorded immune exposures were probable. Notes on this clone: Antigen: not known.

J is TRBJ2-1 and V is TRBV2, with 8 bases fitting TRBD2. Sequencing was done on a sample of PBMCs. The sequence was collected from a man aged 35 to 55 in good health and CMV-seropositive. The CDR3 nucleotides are TGTGCCAGCACGCCGGCGGGGGGCTTCGAGCAGTTCTTC. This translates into CASTPAGGFEQFF.